These T cell receptor beta chains were read from a single sample in a study of blood T cell repertoires in COVID-19. Method: immunoSEQ multiplex PCR; TCRdb's copy keeps in-frame clones and lacks some. Of roughly 200,000 clones in the sample, roughly 89% were seen once. The sample was peripheral blood. These receptor sequences come from a woman aged 18-29 years who had recovered from COVID-19. Each CDR3 is given without its conserved first and last residue.

v_gene	j_gene	CDR3aa
TRBV5-6	TRBJ1-6	ASSFARQTYNSPLH
TRBV4-3	TRBJ1-4	ASSQDPVPAPGELF
TRBV7-2	TRBJ1-1	ASSLALTGESTEAF
TRBV7-2	TRBJ1-3	ASSLVAWGNTIY
TRBV6-6	TRBJ1-2	ASSADRLAHGYT
TRBV10-3	TRBJ1-4	AISDLPGTTNEKLF
TRBV19	TRBJ1-5	ASSIFGGSHQPQH
TRBV7-9	TRBJ1-2	ASSFPFQGSYGYT
TRBV7-9	TRBJ2-1	ASSFRRGGRDNEQF
TRBV30	TRBJ1-6	AWSVRTGDSPLH
TRBV4-1	TRBJ2-1	ASRSARDNEQF
TRBV14	TRBJ2-3	ASSRGLAGVSDTQY
TRBV11-2	TRBJ2-5	ASSTSSGSGTQY
TRBV24-1	TRBJ2-1	ATSDHQAGDVHEQF
TRBV18	TRBJ1-6	ASSPIGNPSYNSPLH
TRBV7-3	TRBJ2-3	ASSLPRLAGDTQY
TRBV5-8	TRBJ2-7	ASSLVREQY
TRBV19	TRBJ2-1	ASSIDGSGGAYNEQF
TRBV7-2	TRBJ1-3	ASSLGLSGNTIY
TRBV4-1	TRBJ2-7	ASSQDVGLAGGYEQY
TRBV6-1	TRBJ1-2	ASSENNNYGYT
TRBV5-4	TRBJ2-2	ASSPTGTGPTGELF
TRBV14	TRBJ1-6	ASSAWTGRGSPLH
TRBV5-1	TRBJ2-1	ASSFRATSGGTSSYNEQF
TRBV5-6	TRBJ1-1	ASSFRDSARGTEAF
TRBV7-3	TRBJ2-3	ASSLAGGRTDTQY
TRBV6-2/TRBV6-3	TRBJ2-3	ASSYSPFSGRAGPGTDTQY
TRBV7-9	TRBJ2-1	ASSPPGLAGGAEQF